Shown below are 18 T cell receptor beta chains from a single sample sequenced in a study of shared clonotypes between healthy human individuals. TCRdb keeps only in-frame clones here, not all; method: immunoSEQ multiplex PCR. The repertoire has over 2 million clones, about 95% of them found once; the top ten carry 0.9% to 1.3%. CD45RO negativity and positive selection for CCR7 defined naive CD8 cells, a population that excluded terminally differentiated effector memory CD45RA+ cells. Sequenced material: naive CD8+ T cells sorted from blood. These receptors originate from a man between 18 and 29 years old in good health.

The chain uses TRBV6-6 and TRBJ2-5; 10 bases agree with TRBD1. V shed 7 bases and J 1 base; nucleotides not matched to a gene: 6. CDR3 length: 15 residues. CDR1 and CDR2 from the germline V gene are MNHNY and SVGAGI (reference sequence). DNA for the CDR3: TGTGCCAGCACTAAGGGACAGGGGCCCCAAGAGACCCAGTACTTC. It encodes CASTKGQGPQETQYF.

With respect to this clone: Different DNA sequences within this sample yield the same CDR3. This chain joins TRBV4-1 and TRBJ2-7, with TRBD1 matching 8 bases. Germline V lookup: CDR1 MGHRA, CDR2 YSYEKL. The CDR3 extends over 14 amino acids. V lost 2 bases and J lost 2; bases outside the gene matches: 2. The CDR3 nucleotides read TGCGCCAGCAGCCAAAGGACAGGGACCTACGAGCAGTACTTC. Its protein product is CASSQRTGTYEQYF.

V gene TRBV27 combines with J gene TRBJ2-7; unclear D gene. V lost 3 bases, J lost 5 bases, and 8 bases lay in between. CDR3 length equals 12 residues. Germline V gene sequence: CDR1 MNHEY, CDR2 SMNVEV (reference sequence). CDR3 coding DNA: TGTGCCAGCAGTTTTAACAGCCACGAGCAGTACTTC. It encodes CASSFNSHEQYF.

The CDR3 region is CASSSLPGEGSEVQPQHF. The CDR3, as DNA: TGTGCCAGCAGCTCCCTTCCCGGCGAGGGGTCGGAGGTTCAGCCCCAGCATTTT. The chain employs TRBV7-8 and TRBJ1-5; D perhaps matches TRBD1 (5 bases). The germline V gene encodes CDR1 SGHVS and CDR2 FQNEAQ. The CDR3 runs 18 residues. Deletions cut 4 bases from V and 6 bases from J, with 25 bases between.

CDR3 in amino acids: CASSLWDLGTDTQYF. CDR3 DNA: TGTGCCAGCAGCTTATGGGACCTTGGGACAGATACGCAGTATTTT. The J gene is TRBJ2-3, the V gene TRBV7-9; the D call may be TRBD1 or TRBD2 (5 bases each). Germline assignment: CDR1 SEHNR and CDR2 FQNEAQ (reference sequence). V lost 2 bases and J 3 bases, leaving 12 bases between the germline ends. There are 15 residues in the CDR3.

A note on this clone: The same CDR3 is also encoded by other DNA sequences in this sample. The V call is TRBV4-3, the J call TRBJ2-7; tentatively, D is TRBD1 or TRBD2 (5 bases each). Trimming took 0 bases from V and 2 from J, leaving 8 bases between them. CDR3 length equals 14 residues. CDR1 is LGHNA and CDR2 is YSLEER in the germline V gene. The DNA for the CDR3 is TGCGCCAGCAGCCAAGATGTGGGGGCCTACGAGCAGTACTTC. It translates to CASSQDVGAYEQYF.

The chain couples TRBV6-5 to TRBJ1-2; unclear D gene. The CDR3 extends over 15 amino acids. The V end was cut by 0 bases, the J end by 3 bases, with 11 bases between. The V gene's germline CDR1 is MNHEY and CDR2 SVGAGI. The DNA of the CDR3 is TGTGCCAGCAGTTACTCAGGGATGGAGGACTATGGCTACACCTTC. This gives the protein CASSYSGMEDYGYTF.

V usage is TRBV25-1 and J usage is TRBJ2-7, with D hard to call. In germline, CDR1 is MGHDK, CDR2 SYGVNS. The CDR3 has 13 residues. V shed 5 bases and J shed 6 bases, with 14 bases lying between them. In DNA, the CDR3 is TGTGCCAGCAGTTGGGCGGCCTCCCTCGAGCAGTACTTC. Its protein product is CASSWAASLEQYF.

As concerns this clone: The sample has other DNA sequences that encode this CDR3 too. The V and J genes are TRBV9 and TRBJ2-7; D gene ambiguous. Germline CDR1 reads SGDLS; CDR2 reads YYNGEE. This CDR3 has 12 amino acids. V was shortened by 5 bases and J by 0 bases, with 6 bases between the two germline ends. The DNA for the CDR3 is TGTGCCAGCAGTGGATCCTCCTACGAGCAGTACTTC. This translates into CASSGSSYEQYF. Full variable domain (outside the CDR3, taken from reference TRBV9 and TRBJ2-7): DSGVTQTPKHLITATGQRVTLRCSPRSGDLSVYWYQQSLDQGLQFLIQYYNGEERAKGNILERFSAQQFPDLHSELNLSSLELGDSALYFCASSGSSYEQYFGPGTRLTVT.

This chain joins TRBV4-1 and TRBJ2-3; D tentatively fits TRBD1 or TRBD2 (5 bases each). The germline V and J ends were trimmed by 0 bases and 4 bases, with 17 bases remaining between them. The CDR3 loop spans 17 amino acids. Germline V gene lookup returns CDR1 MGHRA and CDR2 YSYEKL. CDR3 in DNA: TGCGCCAGCAGCCAAGAGCTCCAGGACTGGGGCCCAGATACGCAGTATTTT. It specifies CASSQELQDWGPDTQYF.

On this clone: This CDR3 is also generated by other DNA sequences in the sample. In nucleotides, the CDR3 is TGTGCCAGCAGCGTAGTAGCAGATACGCAGTATTTT. It is translated as CASSVVADTQYF. The rearrangement uses TRBV9 and TRBJ2-3; D remains ambiguous. Looked up from germline, CDR1 is SGDLS and CDR2 is YYNGEE. Trimming pared 0 bases from V and 4 bases from J, leaving 3 bases between. The CDR3 totals 12 residues.

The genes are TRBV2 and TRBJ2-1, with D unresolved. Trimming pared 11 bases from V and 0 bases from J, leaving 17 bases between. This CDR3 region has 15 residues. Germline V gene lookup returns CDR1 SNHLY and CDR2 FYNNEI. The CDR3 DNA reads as TGTGCCGGCCAGGTGGATCGAAGCTCCTACAATGAGCAGTTCTTC. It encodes CAGQVDRSSYNEQFF. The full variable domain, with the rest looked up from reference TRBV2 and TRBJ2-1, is EPEVTQTPSHQVTQMGQEVILRCVPISNHLYFYWYRQILGQKVEFLVSFYNNEISEKSEIFDDQFSVERPDGSNFTLKIRSTKLEDSAMYFCAGQVDRSSYNEQFFGPGTRLTVL.

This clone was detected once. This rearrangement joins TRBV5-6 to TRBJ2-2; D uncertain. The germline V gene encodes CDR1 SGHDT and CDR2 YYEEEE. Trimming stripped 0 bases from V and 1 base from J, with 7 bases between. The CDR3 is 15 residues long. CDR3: CASSLAGWNTGELFF. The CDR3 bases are TGTGCCAGCAGCTTGGCGGGTTGGAACACCGGGGAGCTGTTTTTT.

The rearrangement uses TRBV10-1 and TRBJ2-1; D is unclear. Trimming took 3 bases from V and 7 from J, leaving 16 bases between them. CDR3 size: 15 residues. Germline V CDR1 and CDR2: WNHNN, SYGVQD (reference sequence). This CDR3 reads CASSEGTASSNEQFF. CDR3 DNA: TGCGCCAGCAGTGAAGGTACAGCGTCGAGTAATGAGCAGTTCTTC.

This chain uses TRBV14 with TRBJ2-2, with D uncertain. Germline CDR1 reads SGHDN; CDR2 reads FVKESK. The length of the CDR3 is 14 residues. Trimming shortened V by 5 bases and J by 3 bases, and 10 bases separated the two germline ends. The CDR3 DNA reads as TGTGCCAGCAGCTTAGCCATATACACCGGGGAGCTGTTTTTT. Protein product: CASSLAIYTGELFF.

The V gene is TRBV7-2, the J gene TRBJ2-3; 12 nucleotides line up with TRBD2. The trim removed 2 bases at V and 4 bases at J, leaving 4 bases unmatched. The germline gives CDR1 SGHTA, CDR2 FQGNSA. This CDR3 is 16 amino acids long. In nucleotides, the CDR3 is TGTGCCAGCAGCTTACGCCTAGCGGGGGGGCCAGATACGCAGTATTTT. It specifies CASSLRLAGGPDTQYF.

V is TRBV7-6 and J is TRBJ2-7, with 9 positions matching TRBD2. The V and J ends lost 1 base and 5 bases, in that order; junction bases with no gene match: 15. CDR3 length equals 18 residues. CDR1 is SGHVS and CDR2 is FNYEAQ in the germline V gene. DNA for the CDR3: TGTGCCAGCAGCTTAGATCAGGGGTGGAGTAGCGGGAGCAACGAGCAGTACTTC. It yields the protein CASSLDQGWSSGSNEQYF.

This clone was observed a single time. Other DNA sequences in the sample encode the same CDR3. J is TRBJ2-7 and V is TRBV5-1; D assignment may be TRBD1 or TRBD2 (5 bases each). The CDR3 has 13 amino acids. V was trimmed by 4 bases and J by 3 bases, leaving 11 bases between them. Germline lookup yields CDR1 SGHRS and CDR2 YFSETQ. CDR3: CASSLGDRYEQYF. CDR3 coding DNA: TGCGCCAGCAGCCTCGGGGACCGCTACGAGCAGTACTTC.